A single sample is the source of the 32 T cell receptor beta chains below, sequenced in a study of post-analysis software for immune sequencing data. Study findings and constraints: A handful of TRBV segments, including TRBV5-6, TRBV5-1 and TRBV20-1, were more frequent in patients than controls.

The TCR beta cDNA libraries carried unique molecular identifiers. Each CDR3 protein gets one entry after TCRdb re-called the PCR reads with MiXCR. Among about 680,000 distinct CDR3 sequences, roughly three fifths were seen once, and the ten largest hold about 10%. Their specific antigens are unknown. Sequenced sample: blood. The receptors were gathered from a girl aged 2 to 10 with multiple sclerosis.

The chain combines TRBV18 with TRBJ2-1, with 10 bases identical to TRBD1. Unmatched junction bases numbered 12, after V lost 4 bases and J lost 0 bases. Germline loops: CDR1 KGHSH, CDR2 LQKENI. The CDR3 has 19 residues. CDR3 sequence reads: CASSLTGTGAAISYNEQFF. Here the CDR3 DNA reads TGTGCCAGCTCACTAACCGGGACAGGGGCCGCGATCTCCTACAATGAGCAGTTCTTC.

The V call is TRBV7-3, the J call TRBJ2-1; a weak D match, TRBD2 (5 bases). CDR1 SGHTA and CDR2 FQGTGA come from the germline V gene. Trimming shortened V by 0 bases and J by 12 bases, and 9 bases separated the two germline ends. The CDR3 contains 12 residues. CDR3 in amino acids: CASSLTGEGQFF. The CDR3 bases are TGTGCCAGCAGCTTAACGGGTGAGGGGCAGTTCTTC. The entire variable domain, with the rest obtained from reference TRBV7-3 and TRBJ2-1, is as follows: GAGVSQTPSNKVTEKGKYVELRCDPISGHTALYWYRQSLGQGPEFLIYFQGTGAADDSGLPNDRFFAVRPEGSVSTLKIQRTERGDSAVYLCASSLTGEGQFFGPGTRLTVL.

The J gene is TRBJ2-3, the V gene TRBV5-1; TRBD1 aligns across 7 bases. Trimming took 3 bases from V and 1 from J; bases not matched to a gene: 2. The CDR3 covers 14 residues. Per the germline V gene, CDR1 is SGHRS and CDR2 is YFSETQ. The CDR3 loop is CASSWGTGTDTQYF. CDR3 bases: TGCGCCAGCAGCTGGGGGACAGGCACAGATACGCAGTATTTT.

V is TRBV29-1 and J is TRBJ2-1; D is unclear. V was shortened by 0 bases and J by 10 bases, with 7 bases between the two germline ends. CDR3 length: 11 residues. CDR1 and CDR2 (germline): SQVTM, ANQGSEA. CDR3 coding DNA: TGCAGCGTTGAAGAGGTGACAGAGCAGTTCTTC. Residues: CSVEEVTEQFF.

This chain links TRBV6-5 with TRBJ1-2, with D possibly TRBD1 on 5 matching bases. This CDR3 contains 14 residues. CDR1 MNHEY and CDR2 SVGAGI come from the germline V gene. V was cut by 2 bases and J by 7 bases, with 14 bases left in between. In DNA form, the CDR3 reads TGTGCCAGCAGTTACGGGGCAGGTGGTTCTGGCTACACCTTC. This sequence encodes CASSYGAGGSGYTF.

This clonotype was seen only once. The chain is built from TRBV7-3 and TRBJ2-3, with TRBD2 identical over 11 bases. The CDR3 has 15 residues. The trim removed 5 bases at V and 2 bases at J, leaving 3 bases unmatched. The V gene's germline CDR1 is SGHTA and CDR2 FQGTGA. The DNA of the CDR3 is TGTGCCAGCAGCAAGACTAGCGGGGACACAGATACGCAGTATTTT. Residues: CASSKTSGDTDTQYF. The whole variable domain, remainder taken from reference TRBV7-3 and TRBJ2-3, is GAGVSQTPSNKVTEKGKYVELRCDPISGHTALYWYRQSLGQGPEFLIYFQGTGAADDSGLPNDRFFAVRPEGSVSTLKIQRTERGDSAVYLCASSKTSGDTDTQYFGPGTRLTVL.

The J gene is TRBJ2-3, the V gene TRBV10-3, with D possibly being TRBD2 (6 bases). The CDR3 has 14 residues. Looked up from germline, CDR1 is ENHRY and CDR2 is SYGVKD. With 8 bases removed from V and 3 bases from J, the gap between germline ends came to 15 bases. The CDR3 spells CAISGGEGTDTQYF. CDR3 coding DNA: TGTGCCATCTCCGGCGGGGAAGGTACAGATACGCAGTATTTT.

The table lists this clonotype with a few counts. V usage is TRBV7-3 and J usage is TRBJ2-3; 10 bases are shared with TRBD1. Germline V gene lookup returns CDR1 SGHTA and CDR2 FQGTGA. Trimming removed 1 base from V and 5 bases from J; junction bases left unmatched: 6. The CDR3 consists of 16 residues. This CDR3 reads CASSLNGQGVGDTQYF. The CDR3 DNA sequence: TGTGCCAGCAGCTTAAATGGACAGGGGGTAGGAGATACGCAGTATTTT.

The chain employs TRBV10-3 and TRBJ2-1; D possibly corresponds to TRBD2 (6 bases). Germline V lookup: CDR1 ENHRY, CDR2 SYGVKD. CDR3 length equals 15 residues. V lost 3 bases and J lost 5, with 14 bases in between. CDR3 bases: TGTGCCATCAGTGAACTAGGCGGGACCGACAATGAGCAGTTCTTC. Protein: CAISELGGTDNEQFF.

The rearrangement joins TRBV7-2 to TRBJ2-1; D possibly corresponds to TRBD2 (6 bases). V lost 4 bases and J 8 bases, leaving 15 bases between the germline ends. This CDR3 contains 14 residues. Germline-derived CDR1 and CDR2 are SGHTA and FQGNSA. In DNA, the CDR3 is TGTGCCAGCAGCTCGGGACTTAGCAGGGATGAGCAGTTCTTC. Translation: CASSSGLSRDEQFF.

The V call is TRBV27, the J call TRBJ2-1; perhaps TRBD1 as D (6 bases). This CDR3 has 14 amino acids. V lost 2 bases, J lost 4 bases, and 9 bases lay in between. CDR1 is MNHEY and CDR2 is SMNVEV in the germline V gene (reference sequence). CDR3 nucleotide sequence: TGTGCCAGCAGTTTACAGGGGAATTACAATGAGCAGTTCTTC. Amino acids: CASSLQGNYNEQFF.

The chain has TRBV5-1 and TRBJ2-3; TRBD1 aligns across 8 bases. Trimming took 4 bases from V and 6 from J; bases not matched to a gene: 10. This CDR3 spans 15 amino acids. Germline V gene data show CDR1 as SGHRS and CDR2 as YFSETQ. The CDR3 sequence: CASSTWTGLADTQYF. The CDR3 DNA sequence: TGCGCCAGCAGCACCTGGACAGGGTTGGCGGATACGCAGTATTTT.

The chain employs TRBV20-1 and TRBJ1-5, with no clear D. The germline CDR1 and CDR2 sequences are DFQATT and SNEGSKA (reference sequence). Trimming pared 4 bases from V and 7 bases from J, leaving 17 bases between. This CDR3 region has 14 residues. The CDR3 loop reads CSATPAGGGQPQHF. The CDR3 DNA sequence: TGCAGTGCTACCCCGGCAGGCGGCGGACAGCCCCAGCATTTT.

The V call is TRBV20-1, the J call TRBJ2-5; no firm D call. The germline gives CDR1 DFQATT, CDR2 SNEGSKA (reference sequence). Trimming took 6 bases from V and 1 from J, leaving 15 bases between them. The CDR3 covers 14 residues. CDR3 sequence reads: CSALDLSPQETQYF. The CDR3 region has the DNA TGCAGTGCCCTGGACCTCAGCCCCCAAGAGACCCAGTACTTC.

The sample holds a few counts of this clonotype. V usage is TRBV6-6 and J usage is TRBJ1-5; 10 bases line up with TRBD1. The V gene end was trimmed by 3 bases and the J gene end by 4 bases; junction bases not matched to a gene: 3. The CDR3 is made up of 15 amino acids. Germline lookup yields CDR1 MNHNY and CDR2 SVGAGI (reference sequence). The chain's CDR3 is CASSYPGQGNQPQHF. In DNA form, the CDR3 reads TGTGCCAGCAGTTATCCGGGACAGGGGAATCAGCCCCAGCATTTT.

V and J are TRBV20-1 and TRBJ2-7, with D perhaps matching TRBD1 (5 bases). The V end lost 6 bases, the J end lost 5 bases, and 11 bases lay between the germline ends. The V gene's germline CDR1 is DFQATT and CDR2 SNEGSKA (reference sequence). CDR3 length: 11 amino acids. The CDR3 region has the DNA TGCAGTGCGGGGCGCACGAACGAGCAGTACTTC. Amino acids: CSAGRTNEQYF.

J is TRBJ1-2 and V is TRBV5-1; D possibly corresponds to TRBD1 (5 bases). From germline, CDR1 is SGHRS and CDR2 YFSETQ. CDR3 length: 15 residues. V lost 7 bases, J lost 4 bases, and 20 bases lay in between. CDR3 residues: CASDSGGGRGYGYTF. Written as DNA, the CDR3 is TGCGCCAGCGACTCGGGTGGAGGAAGGGGCTATGGCTACACCTTC.

The chain is built from TRBV2 and TRBJ2-3, with D unresolved. V lost 6 bases, J lost 3 bases, and 10 bases lay in between. Germline V gene data show CDR1 as SNHLY and CDR2 as FYNNEI. The CDR3 totals 13 residues. This CDR3 reads CASSADRTDTQYF. In nucleotides, the CDR3 is TGTGCCAGCAGCGCGGACCGTACAGATACGCAGTATTTT. Variable domain in full (rest from reference TRBV2 and TRBJ2-3): EPEVTQTPSHQVTQMGQEVILRCVPISNHLYFYWYRQILGQKVEFLVSFYNNEISEKSEIFDDQFSVERPDGSNFTLKIRSTKLEDSAMYFCASSADRTDTQYFGPGTRLTVL.

This chain links TRBV29-1 with TRBJ1-2, with D tentatively TRBD1 (6 bases). V shed 7 bases and J shed 5 bases, with 14 bases lying between them. The CDR3 has 12 amino acids. CDR1 SQVTM and CDR2 ANQGSEA come from the germline V gene. The CDR3 bases are TGCAGCGCACGTACAGGGCAATATGGCTACACCTTC. This codes for CSARTGQYGYTF.

The gene calls are TRBV5-1 and TRBJ2-7, with TRBD2 matching 9 bases. This CDR3 is 14 amino acids long. Trimming at V came to 6 bases and at J to 6 bases, leaving 10 bases not matched to a gene. Germline CDR1 reads SGHRS; CDR2 reads YFSETQ. The CDR3 nucleotides are TGCGCCAGCAACCAACCGGGACTAGCATCCGAGCAGTACTTC. This sequence encodes CASNQPGLASEQYF.

The chain carries TRBV24-1 and TRBJ2-1; no definite D call. This CDR3 comprises 13 residues. Trimming cost V 2 bases and J 5 bases, with 6 bases left between them. Germline CDR1 and CDR2: KGHDR and SFDVKD. CDR3: CATSDSRDNEQFF. Here the CDR3 DNA reads TGTGCCACCAGTGATTCTCGTGACAATGAGCAGTTCTTC.

The CDR3 coding sequence is TGTGCCAGCAGCTGGGCGGCAGGGTCGGGTGGCTACACCTTC. Its protein is CASSWAAGSGGYTF. The chain recombines TRBV5-5 with TRBJ1-2; TRBD1 is a possible D gene (5 bases). The germline gives CDR1 SGHKS, CDR2 YYEKEE (reference sequence). V dropped 3 bases and J dropped 7 bases, with 16 bases sitting between them. The CDR3 sequence is 14 residues long.

J is TRBJ2-5 and V is TRBV9; D remains unclear. Trimming removed 4 bases from V and 2 bases from J, with 18 bases in between. Germline V gives CDR1 SGDLS, CDR2 YYNGEE. The CDR3 runs 16 residues. CDR3 in DNA: TGTGCCAGCAGCCCTACAGCCGGACGGATGCAAGAGACCCAGTACTTC. Its protein product is CASSPTAGRMQETQYF.

This clonotype was observed many times. The chain uses TRBV7-3 and TRBJ2-3, with a tentative D call TRBD2 (5 bases). The CDR3 sequence is 13 residues long. Germline CDR1 reads SGHTA; CDR2 reads FQGTGA. V was cut by 4 bases and J by 2 bases, with 7 bases left in between. The CDR3 here is CASSSTTTDTQYF. CDR3 DNA sequence: TGTGCCAGCAGCTCGACTACCACAGATACGCAGTATTTT.

There are a few counts of this clonotype. The chain has TRBV20-1 and TRBJ2-3; the match to TRBD1 covers 10 bases. This CDR3 is 18 amino acids long. Germline V lookup: CDR1 DFQATT, CDR2 SNEGSKA (reference sequence). V lost 0 bases, J lost 4 bases, and 13 bases stayed unmatched. Here the CDR3 DNA reads TGCAGTGCTAGAGATCGTCTCTCGGACAGGGGGATGTCAGATACGCAGTATTTT. Protein sequence: CSARDRLSDRGMSDTQYF.

The chain uses TRBV5-5 and TRBJ2-2, with TRBD2 identical over 11 bases. Germline V gene data show CDR1 as SGHKS and CDR2 as YYEKEE (reference sequence). J lost 6 bases, V lost 0 bases, and 7 bases had no gene match. CDR3 length: 17 amino acids. CDR3 amino acids: CASSLELAGVMAGELFF. The CDR3 nucleotides read TGTGCCAGCAGCTTGGAACTAGCGGGAGTAATGGCCGGGGAGCTGTTTTTT.

This chain uses TRBV20-1 with TRBJ2-7; D could derive from TRBD1 or TRBD2 (6 bases each). CDR3 size: 14 residues. Germline V lookup: CDR1 DFQATT, CDR2 SNEGSKA (reference sequence). Trimming shortened V by 0 bases and J by 3 bases, and 12 bases separated the two germline ends. Here the CDR3 reads CSARERGVYYEQYF. The CDR3 DNA reads TGCAGTGCTAGAGAGAGGGGGGTATACTACGAGCAGTACTTC.

The chain joins TRBV27 to TRBJ2-2; TRBD2 agrees at 8 bases. Germline CDR1 is MNHEY and CDR2 is SMNVEV (reference sequence). Unmatched junction bases numbered 7, after V lost 6 bases and J lost 4 bases. This CDR3 comprises 15 residues. CDR3 protein: CASRGAGVSTGELFF. CDR3 sequence (DNA): TGTGCCAGCAGAGGAGCGGGGGTTAGCACCGGGGAGCTGTTTTTT.

This chain uses TRBV27 with TRBJ1-5; 10 bases map to TRBD1. The germline CDR1 and CDR2 sequences are MNHEY and SMNVEV (reference sequence). The V and J ends lost 6 bases and 0 bases, in that order; junction bases with no gene match: 8. The CDR3 covers 17 residues. In DNA form, the CDR3 reads TGTGCCAGCAGCCCCGGGACAGGGGTCTATAGCAATCAGCCCCAGCATTTT. This codes for CASSPGTGVYSNQPQHF.

The chain recombines TRBV6-5 with TRBJ2-3; TRBD2 agrees at 12 bases. The ends lost 5 bases at V and 5 bases at J; junction bases unmatched: 8. The CDR3 is made up of 16 amino acids. Looked up from germline, CDR1 is MNHEY and CDR2 is SVGAGI. DNA of the CDR3: TGTGCCAGCAGTACTCCCTCTAGCGGGGGGGGAGATACGCAGTATTTT. It translates to CASSTPSSGGGDTQYF.

V usage is TRBV5-1 and J usage is TRBJ2-5; tentatively, D is TRBD1 (6 bases). Germline values: CDR1 SGHRS, CDR2 YFSETQ. Between the trimmed V and J ends, which lost 2 bases and 3 bases, there was a span of 14 bases. The CDR3 is 15 residues long. The DNA for the CDR3 is TGCGCCAGCAGCTTATTAGGGGGAAGTGAAGAGACCCAGTACTTC. This encodes CASSLLGGSEETQYF.

This clonotype was seen only once. The genes are TRBV7-2 and TRBJ1-5; 7 bases align to TRBD1. Unmatched junction bases numbered 5, after V lost 5 bases and J lost 4 bases. CDR1 and CDR2 (germline): SGHTA, FQGNSA. CDR3 length equals 14 residues. CDR3 in DNA: TGTGCCAGCAGCCAGACAGGGAGAAATCAGCCCCAGCATTTT. Its translation: CASSQTGRNQPQHF.